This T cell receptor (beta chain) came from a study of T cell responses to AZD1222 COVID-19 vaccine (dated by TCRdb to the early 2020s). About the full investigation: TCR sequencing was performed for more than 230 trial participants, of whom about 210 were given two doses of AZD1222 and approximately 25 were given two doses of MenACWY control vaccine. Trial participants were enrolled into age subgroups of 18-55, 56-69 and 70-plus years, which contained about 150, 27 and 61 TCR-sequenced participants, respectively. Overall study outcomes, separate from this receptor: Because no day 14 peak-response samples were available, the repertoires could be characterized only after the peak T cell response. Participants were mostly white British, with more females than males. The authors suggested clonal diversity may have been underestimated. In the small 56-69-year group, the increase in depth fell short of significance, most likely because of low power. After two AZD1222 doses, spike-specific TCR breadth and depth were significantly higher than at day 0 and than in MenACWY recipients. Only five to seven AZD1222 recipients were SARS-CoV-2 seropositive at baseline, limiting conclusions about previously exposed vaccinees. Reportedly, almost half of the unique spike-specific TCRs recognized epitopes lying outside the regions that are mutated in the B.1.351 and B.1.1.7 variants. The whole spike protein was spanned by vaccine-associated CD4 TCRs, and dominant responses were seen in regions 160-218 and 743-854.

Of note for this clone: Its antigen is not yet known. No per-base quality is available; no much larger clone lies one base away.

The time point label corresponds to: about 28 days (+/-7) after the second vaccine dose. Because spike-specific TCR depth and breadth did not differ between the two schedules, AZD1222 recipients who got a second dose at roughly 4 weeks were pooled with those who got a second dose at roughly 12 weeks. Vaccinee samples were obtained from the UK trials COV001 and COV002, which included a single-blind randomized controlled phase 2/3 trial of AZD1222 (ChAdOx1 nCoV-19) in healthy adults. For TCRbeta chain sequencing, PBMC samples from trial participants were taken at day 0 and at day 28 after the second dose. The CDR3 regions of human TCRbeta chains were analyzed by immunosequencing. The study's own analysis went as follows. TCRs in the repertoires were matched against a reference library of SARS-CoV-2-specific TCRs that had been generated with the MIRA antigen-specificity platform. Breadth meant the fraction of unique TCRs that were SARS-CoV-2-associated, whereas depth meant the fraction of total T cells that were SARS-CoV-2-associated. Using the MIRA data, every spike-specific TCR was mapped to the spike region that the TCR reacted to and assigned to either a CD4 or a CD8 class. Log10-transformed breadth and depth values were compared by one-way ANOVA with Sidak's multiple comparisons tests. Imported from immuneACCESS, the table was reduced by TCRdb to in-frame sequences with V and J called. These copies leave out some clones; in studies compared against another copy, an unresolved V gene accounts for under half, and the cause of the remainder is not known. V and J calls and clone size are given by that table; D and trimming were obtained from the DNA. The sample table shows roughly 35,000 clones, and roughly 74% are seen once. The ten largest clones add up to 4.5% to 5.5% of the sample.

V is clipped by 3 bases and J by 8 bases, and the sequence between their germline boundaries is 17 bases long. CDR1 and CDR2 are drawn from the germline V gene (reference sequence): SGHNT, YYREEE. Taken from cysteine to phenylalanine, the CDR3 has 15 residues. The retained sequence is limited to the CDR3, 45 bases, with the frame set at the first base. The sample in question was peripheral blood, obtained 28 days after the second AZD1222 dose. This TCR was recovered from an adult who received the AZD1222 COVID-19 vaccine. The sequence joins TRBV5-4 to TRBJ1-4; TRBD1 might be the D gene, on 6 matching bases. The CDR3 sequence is CASSSQGELLEKLFF. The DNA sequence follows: TGTGCCAGCAGCTCACAGGGCGAGTTATTAGAAAAACTGTTTTTT.